This TCR beta chain was observed in a study of blood T cell repertoires in COVID-19. Cohorts were based on clinical histories the participants reported. The CDR3 is made up of 13 amino acids. V gave up 7 bases and J gave up 5 bases, with 18 bases separating them. The germline V gene has CDR1 SQVTM and CDR2 ANQGSEA. Profiling relied on immunoSEQ multiplex PCR, and the TCRdb table lists in-frame clones only, not all of them. The sample yields approximately 310,000 clones, roughly 89% seen once. The chain links TRBV29-1 to TRBJ2-7, with TRBD1 as a possible D gene (5 bases). The sequence was obtained from a man aged 60 to 75 who had recovered from COVID-19. The sample was PBMCs or T cells enriched from blood (not recorded which). The CDR3 sequence is CSATDSLADEQYF. CDR3 DNA: TGCAGCGCCACAGACAGTCTCGCGGACGAGCAGTACTTC.